This T cell receptor beta chain is from a study of blood T cells in healthy people across ages. About the study: The template switching approach captured approximately one barcoded beta molecule for every two T cells.

Using a J-beta primer mix together with a sample-barcoded 5' primer, a second PCR was run for roughly 7 to 11 cycles. Carrying 12 random nucleotides, a template-switch adaptor labeled each individual cDNA molecule. TCRdb reprocessed the 5' RACE reads via MiXCR and lists one record per CDR3 protein. The table includes fewer than 900,000 distinct CDR3 sequences, roughly 35% detected once. The germline CDR1 and CDR2 sequences are MGHRA and YSYEKL. V gave up 4 bases and J gave up 7 bases, with 11 bases separating them. The CDR3 runs 13 residues. General study findings and limits: Age advanced and TCR beta diversity per million T cells fell, roughly linearly.

This clonotype was counted at least ten times. What it binds is unknown. The TCR comes from a man between 18 and 29 years old in good health. The chain links TRBV4-1 to TRBJ2-4; the D call may be TRBD1 or TRBD2 (5 bases each). The sample taken for sequencing was blood. The CDR3 reads CASSPTGRNIQYF. CDR3 DNA sequence: TGCGCCAGCAGCCCTACGGGGCGGAACATTCAGTACTTC.